The 22 T cell receptor beta chains below all came from one sample that was sequenced in a study of blood T cell repertoires in COVID-19. Profiling relied on immunoSEQ multiplex PCR, and the TCRdb table lists in-frame clones only, not all of them. The sample includes some 380,000 clones, roughly 80% seen only once; the top ten take more than 0.85%. Material for sequencing was peripheral blood. The receptors originated from a human donor with acute or convalescent COVID-19. The donor label of this sample is uncertain.

This chain uses TRBV15 with TRBJ1-2, with 11 positions matching TRBD1. CDR1 is LNHNV, CDR2 YYDKDF, per germline (reference sequence). V was clipped by 4 bases and J by 10 bases; unmatched bases: 2. The CDR3 has 12 amino acids. As DNA, the CDR3 is TGTGCCACCAGCACGGGACAGGGGGACTACACCTTC. It specifies CATSTGQGDYTF.

V gene TRBV5-1 combines with J gene TRBJ2-2, with 9 bases aligning to TRBD1. Per the germline V gene, CDR1 is SGHRS and CDR2 is YFSETQ. The CDR3 has 16 amino acids. The V gene end was trimmed by 10 bases and the J gene end by 2 bases; junction bases not matched to a gene: 12. The CDR3 DNA is TGCGCCGTCCGGACCGCGGGACAGGGTAACACCGGGGAGCTGTTTTTT. Amino acid sequence: CAVRTAGQGNTGELFF.

This clone was observed a single time. The chain combines TRBV5-6 with TRBJ2-1, with D uncertain. Trimming cost V 3 bases and J 9 bases, with 7 bases left between them. CDR3 size: 11 residues. Germline assignment: CDR1 SGHDT and CDR2 YYEEEE. This CDR3 is CASSWSTEQFF. CDR3 DNA: TGTGCCAGCAGCTGGAGTACTGAGCAGTTCTTC.

This clone has a single count. The rearrangement uses TRBV19 and TRBJ1-4; TRBD1 agrees at 9 bases. V was pared by 6 bases and J by 8 bases, with 10 bases of the junction left unmatched. The germline V gene has CDR1 LNHDA and CDR2 SQIVND (reference sequence). The CDR3 consists of 15 residues. The CDR3 DNA sequence: TGTGCCAGTAGGCCCTACAGGGGGCTACGGGAAAAACTGTTTTTT. Amino acids: CASRPYRGLREKLFF.

This clone has a handful of counts. The rearrangement uses TRBV2 and TRBJ1-2; a possible D gene is TRBD1 (6 bases). V was pared by 5 bases and J by 4 bases, with 17 bases between. The germline V gene has CDR1 SNHLY and CDR2 FYNNEI. This CDR3 comprises 15 residues. The CDR3 coding sequence is TGTGCCAGCAGTCAAGATGGGGGCGTCGGCTATGGCTACACCTTC. Its protein is CASSQDGGVGYGYTF.

The chain links TRBV6-5 to TRBJ2-7; D might be TRBD1 (5 bases). V gave up 5 bases and J gave up 2 bases, with 10 bases separating them. Germline loops: CDR1 MNHEY, CDR2 SVGAGI. The length of the CDR3 is 13 residues. The CDR3 is CASSRLGPYEQYF. DNA for the CDR3: TGTGCCAGCAGTCGCTTGGGGCCCTACGAGCAGTACTTC.

This chain joins TRBV30 and TRBJ1-1; tentatively, D is TRBD1 (5 bases). CDR3 length equals 12 residues. The V gene lost 4 bases and the J gene lost 0 bases, with 6 bases spanning the gap. The germline V gene has CDR1 GTSNPN and CDR2 SVGIG (reference sequence). CDR3 DNA: TGTGCCTGGACAGGGCTGAACACTGAAGCTTTCTTT. Its protein is CAWTGLNTEAFF.

The chain employs TRBV7-2 and TRBJ1-5, with D tentatively TRBD1 (6 bases). The CDR3 contains 16 residues. The germline V gene encodes CDR1 SGHTA and CDR2 FQGNSA. V dropped 3 bases and J dropped 0 bases, with 12 bases sitting between them. CDR3 nucleotides: TGTGCCAGCAGCTTGAAGGACAGCCCTAGCAATCAGCCCCAGCATTTT. This translates into CASSLKDSPSNQPQHF.

The chain couples TRBV2 to TRBJ1-2; no clear D gene. Looked up from germline, CDR1 is SNHLY and CDR2 is FYNNEI. The CDR3 runs 13 residues. Trimming took off 5 bases at V and 8 bases at J, with 15 bases between the two ends. CDR3 protein: CASSSDLGRGYTF. The CDR3 nucleotides are TGTGCCAGCAGTTCCGACCTAGGAAGGGGCTACACCTTC.

Turning to this clone: This same CDR3 is encoded by further DNA sequences in the sample. The chain is built from TRBV11-2 and TRBJ1-2; 7 bases map to TRBD1. The CDR3 runs to 14 residues. Germline V gives CDR1 SGHAT, CDR2 FQNNGV. Trimming cost V 0 bases and J 4 bases; bases outside gene matches: 2. CDR3 protein: CASSLEQGSYGYTF. The DNA for the CDR3 is TGTGCCAGCAGCTTAGAACAGGGGTCCTATGGCTACACCTTC. Based on the CDR3 plus reference TRBV11-2 and TRBJ1-2, the full variable domain is EAGVAQSPRYKIIEKRQSVAFWCNPISGHATLYWYQQILGQGPKLLIQFQNNGVVDDSQLPKDRFSAERLKGVDSTLKIQPAKLEDSAVYLCASSLEQGSYGYTFGSGTRLTVV.

The chain carries TRBV7-6 and TRBJ1-4, with 7 bases identical to TRBD1. CDR1 is SGHVS and CDR2 is FNYEAQ in the germline V gene. The CDR3 is 15 residues long. V lost 4 bases, J lost 4 bases, and 6 bases stayed unmatched. CDR3: CASSSETGFNEKLFF. The CDR3 DNA reads TGTGCCAGCAGCTCCGAGACAGGGTTTAATGAAAAACTGTTTTTT.

The chain carries TRBV27 and TRBJ2-7; D is perhaps TRBD2 (5 bases). Per the germline V gene, CDR1 is MNHEY and CDR2 is SMNVEV (reference sequence). The CDR3 sequence is 11 residues long. V lost 7 bases to trimming and J lost 6 bases, with 10 bases between them. CDR3 amino acids: CASTSAGEQYF. As DNA, the CDR3 is TGTGCCAGCACCTCTGCGGGCGAGCAGTACTTC.

The chain couples TRBV7-9 to TRBJ2-2, with D possibly matching TRBD2 (6 bases). The CDR3 contains 15 residues. The germline V and J ends were trimmed by 3 bases and 1 base, with 9 bases remaining between them. CDR1 and CDR2 from the germline V gene are SEHNR and FQNEAQ (reference sequence). CDR3 nucleotide sequence: TGTGCCAGCAGCTTTAGGGACTGGAACACCGGGGAGCTGTTTTTT. This gives the protein CASSFRDWNTGELFF.

DNA for the CDR3: TGTGCCAGCACTCGGACAGAAGTGAACACTGAAGCTTTCTTT. Translating gives CASTRTEVNTEAFF. This chain uses TRBV2 with TRBJ1-1, with D perhaps matching TRBD1 (6 bases). Germline CDR1 is SNHLY and CDR2 is FYNNEI. Trimming took off 7 bases at V and 0 bases at J, with 12 bases between the two ends. The CDR3 runs to 14 residues.

The chain has TRBV2 and TRBJ2-2; D gene ambiguous. V shed 6 bases and J shed 6 bases, with 20 bases lying between them. CDR1 and CDR2 from the germline V gene are SNHLY and FYNNEI. The CDR3 runs 16 residues. The CDR3 spells CASRPWAHGSSGELFF. The CDR3, as DNA: TGTGCCAGCAGACCCTGGGCCCACGGTAGTTCCGGGGAGCTGTTTTTT.

With respect to this clone: The sample carries other DNA sequences with the same CDR3. V usage is TRBV6-5 and J usage is TRBJ1-1, with D unclear. V dropped 0 bases and J dropped 2 bases, with 7 bases sitting between them. CDR1 is MNHEY, CDR2 SVGAGI, per germline. The CDR3 extends over 14 amino acids. The chain's CDR3 is CASSYSRGNTEAFF. DNA for the CDR3: TGTGCCAGCAGTTACTCGAGAGGAAACACTGAAGCTTTCTTT.

V is TRBV6-5 and J is TRBJ1-1, with D possibly being TRBD1 (5 bases). Germline CDR1 and CDR2: MNHEY and SVGAGI. The ends were cut back, 6 bases at V and 0 bases at J, with 11 bases in the middle. There are 14 residues in the CDR3. The CDR3 sequence is CASRKDIVNTEAFF. For the CDR3, the DNA is TGTGCCAGCAGAAAGGACATCGTGAACACTGAAGCTTTCTTT.

The chain couples TRBV10-3 to TRBJ2-3, with 8 bases that match TRBD1. Looked up from germline, CDR1 is ENHRY and CDR2 is SYGVKD. Trimming removed 2 bases from V and 4 bases from J; junction bases left unmatched: 2. This CDR3 spans 14 amino acids. CDR3 loop: CAISEGTGPDTQYF. CDR3 nucleotides: TGTGCCATCAGTGAGGGGACAGGTCCAGATACGCAGTATTTT.

This rearrangement joins TRBV27 to TRBJ2-5; possible D gene TRBD1, 5 bases. V lost 7 bases, J lost 0 bases, and 15 bases lay in between. Germline V gene data show CDR1 as MNHEY and CDR2 as SMNVEV (reference sequence). This CDR3 spans 15 amino acids. The CDR3 region is CASKRWGWDQETQYF. In DNA, the CDR3 is TGTGCCAGCAAACGGTGGGGCTGGGACCAAGAGACCCAGTACTTC.

This clone was observed a handful of times. The rearrangement joins TRBV5-1 to TRBJ1-2; possibly TRBD1 for D (5 bases). V was pared by 0 bases and J by 7 bases, with 13 bases between. Germline CDR1 and CDR2: SGHRS and YFSETQ. This CDR3 has 14 residues. CDR3 coding DNA: TGCGCCAGCAGCTTGGTAGGGGCGCCTAGTGGCTACACCTTC. Translating gives CASSLVGAPSGYTF.

DNA for the CDR3: TGTGCCAGCAGTGCGGGACAGGGCCGCGATGGCTACACCTTC. Its protein product is CASSAGQGRDGYTF. This chain connects TRBV28 to TRBJ1-2, with TRBD1 identical over 9 bases. There are 14 residues in the CDR3. Per the germline V gene, CDR1 is MDHEN and CDR2 is SYDVKM. With 5 bases clipped from V and 6 bases from J, the junction kept 7 bases outside the gene matches.

The chain links TRBV19 to TRBJ1-1, with 9 bases lining up with TRBD1. There are 17 residues in the CDR3. Germline CDR1 is LNHDA and CDR2 is SQIVND (reference sequence). Trimming at V came to 4 bases and at J to 0 bases, leaving 9 bases not matched to a gene. The CDR3 here is CASSTYSRQGVNTEAFF. In nucleotides, the CDR3 is TGTGCCAGTAGTACTTATTCTCGACAGGGGGTGAACACTGAAGCTTTCTTT. The complete variable domain, with remaining parts taken from reference TRBV19 and TRBJ1-1, reads DGGITQSPKYLFRKEGQNVTLSCEQNLNHDAMYWYRQDPGQGLRLIYYSQIVNDFQKGDIAEGYSVSREKKESFPLTVTSAQKNPTAFYLCASSTYSRQGVNTEAFFGQGTRLTVV.